The 17 T cell receptor beta chains below all came from one sample that was sequenced in a study of early T cells in non-severe SARS-CoV-2 infection (dated by TCRdb to about 2021). The method was 5' RACE. The listed sequencing device is NextSeq 500. In-frame beta chains were kept once TCRdb had trimmed the public reads at Q25 with fastp and called clones with MiXCR. Duplicate CDR3 protein sequences are folded into a single record with the most common DNA and genes. In this sample the table shows tens of thousands of distinct CDR3 sequences, nearly 10% of which occur a single time. The ten largest clones represent 9.5% to 15% of the sample. The sample consisted of whole blood. These receptors came from an adult who was a healthcare worker with PCR-confirmed SARS-CoV-2 infection or an uninfected control (not recorded which).

The V gene is TRBV20-1, the J gene TRBJ2-1; possibly TRBD2 for D (6 bases). The CDR3 is made up of 17 amino acids. CDR1 is DFQATT and CDR2 is SNEGSKA in the germline V gene (reference sequence). With 0 bases removed from V and 3 bases from J, the gap between germline ends came to 18 bases. The CDR3 bases are TGCAGTGCTAGAGATCGGGGACTCCCCCCTAACTACAATGAGCAGTTCTTC. Protein sequence: CSARDRGLPPNYNEQFF.

In its sample, this clonotype was seen many times. The rearrangement joins TRBV7-2 to TRBJ2-7, with D unclear. This CDR3 is 15 amino acids long. Looked up from germline, CDR1 is SGHTA and CDR2 is FQGNSA. V was trimmed by 1 base and J by 2 bases, leaving 12 bases between them. The CDR3 DNA is TGTGCCAGCAGCTTAGGTTCCGACGGACCCTACGAGCAGTACTTC. It yields the protein CASSLGSDGPYEQYF.

At least ten counts were recorded for this clonotype. The chain links TRBV10-1 to TRBJ2-1; D may be TRBD2 (5 bases). Per the germline V gene, CDR1 is WNHNN and CDR2 is SYGVQD (reference sequence). Trimming shortened V by 2 bases and J by 1 base, and 12 bases separated the two germline ends. This CDR3 spans 16 amino acids. CDR3 DNA: TGCGCCAGCAGTGAGCGCCAGCGGTCTTCCTACAATGAGCAGTTCTTC. This gives the protein CASSERQRSSYNEQFF.

The gene calls are TRBV12-3 or TRBV12-4 and TRBJ2-5; D is uncertain. V was pared by 2 bases and J by 2 bases, with 9 bases between. The CDR3 totals 14 residues. DNA of the CDR3: TGTGCCAGCAGTTTAAGGAGAATTCAAGAGACCCAGTACTTC. The encoded protein is CASSLRRIQETQYF.

This clonotype was found a few times. This chain links TRBV28 with TRBJ2-1, with D perhaps given as TRBD1 or TRBD2 (5 bases each). Germline V gives CDR1 MDHEN, CDR2 SYDVKM. The CDR3 runs 15 residues. V lost 8 bases to trimming and J lost 3 bases, with 17 bases between them. The CDR3 is CASPPPGRSYNEQFF. As DNA, the CDR3 is TGTGCCAGCCCCCCACCGGGACGGAGCTACAATGAGCAGTTCTTC.

This sequence joins TRBV4-2 and TRBJ2-7; the D gene is possibly TRBD1 (5 bases). This CDR3 contains 15 residues. Trimming pared 4 bases from V and 3 bases from J, leaving 16 bases between. CDR1 LGHNA and CDR2 YNFKEQ come from the germline V gene. CDR3 protein: CASSPRAVEHYEQYF. CDR3 nucleotide sequence: TGTGCCAGCAGCCCCAGGGCAGTGGAACACTACGAGCAGTACTTC.

This clonotype occurred a few times. This chain connects TRBV6-6 to TRBJ2-1; D not certain. CDR1 and CDR2 from the germline V gene are MNHNY and SVGAGI (reference sequence). The CDR3 is made up of 14 amino acids. V lost 2 bases and J lost 7, with 12 bases in between. The CDR3 bases are TGTGCCAGCAGTTACCCGCCGTCCGGGAATGAGCAGTTCTTC. This gives the protein CASSYPPSGNEQFF.

This clonotype was observed many times. The chain carries TRBV12-3 or TRBV12-4 and TRBJ1-2; no firm D call. V lost 3 bases and J 4 bases, leaving 15 bases between the germline ends. This CDR3 has 15 residues. CDR3 coding DNA: TGTGCCAGCAGTTTGGAGGGAGACACGACCTATGGCTACACCTTC. This encodes CASSLEGDTTYGYTF.

The chain uses TRBV20-1 and TRBJ2-5, with 8 bases lining up with TRBD1. There are 14 residues in the CDR3. V lost 3 bases, J lost 1 base, and 4 bases stayed unmatched. The germline V gene has CDR1 DFQATT and CDR2 SNEGSKA (reference sequence). CDR3 nucleotide sequence: TGCAGTGCTAGTCCCACAGGGGGCCAAGAGACCCAGTACTTC. Its protein product is CSASPTGGQETQYF.

There are many counts of this clonotype. The chain uses TRBV5-4 and TRBJ2-1; D may correspond to TRBD1 or TRBD2 (6 bases each). Trimming removed 5 bases at V and 0 bases at J, with 12 bases between. This CDR3 comprises 15 residues. Germline CDR1 is SGHNT and CDR2 is YYREEE (reference sequence). The CDR3 sequence is CASSLEGGSYNEQFF. Here the CDR3 DNA reads TGTGCCAGCAGTCTAGAGGGGGGCTCCTACAATGAGCAGTTCTTC. Looking up the rest from reference TRBV5-4 and TRBJ2-1 gives the full variable domain: ETGVTQSPTHLIKTRGQQVTLRCSSQSGHNTVSWYQQALGQGPQFIFQYYREEENGRGNFPPRFSGLQFPNYSSELNVNALELDDSALYLCASSLEGGSYNEQFFGPGTRLTVL.

This clonotype appeared many times. The chain links TRBV6-2 or TRBV6-3 to TRBJ2-7; D is unclear. Trimming pared 3 bases from V and 3 bases from J, leaving 9 bases between. Per the germline V gene, CDR1 is MNHEY and CDR2 is SVGEGT. The CDR3 spans 13 residues. The CDR3 DNA sequence: TGTGCCAGCAGTTATGGTACTTACTACGAGCAGTACTTC. Its protein product is CASSYGTYYEQYF.

Ten or more counts support this clonotype. The chain joins TRBV12-3 or TRBV12-4 to TRBJ2-1; TRBD2 matches 12 bases. The V segment lost 5 bases and the J segment 7 bases; nucleotides outside the gene matches: 6. The CDR3 totals 15 residues. CDR3 bases: TGTGCCAGCAGTCCAGGACTAGCGGGGTTGAATGAGCAGTTCTTC. Protein sequence: CASSPGLAGLNEQFF.

This clonotype showed up many times. The V and J genes are TRBV10-3 and TRBJ2-3; D not resolved. The V gene's germline CDR1 is ENHRY and CDR2 SYGVKD. Between the trimmed V and J ends, which lost 4 bases and 1 base, there was a span of 0 bases. CDR3 size: 11 residues. The CDR3 DNA reads TGTGCCATCAGTGGCACAGATACGCAGTATTTT. Protein product: CAISGTDTQYF.

This clonotype was seen at least ten times. The chain carries TRBV12-3 or TRBV12-4 and TRBJ2-6, with a tentative D call TRBD1 (6 bases). The V gene lost 7 bases and the J gene lost 2 bases, with 18 bases spanning the gap. CDR3 length equals 17 residues. The CDR3 nucleotides read TGTGCCAGCACCCAACAGGGCAGTTACACTGGGGCCAACGTCCTGACTTTC. Its translation: CASTQQGSYTGANVLTF.

The chain uses TRBV5-1 and TRBJ2-2; possibly TRBD1 or TRBD2 for D (6 bases each). With 8 bases removed from V and 0 bases from J, the gap between germline ends came to 26 bases. Germline CDR1 and CDR2: SGHRS and YFSETQ. There are 19 residues in the CDR3. CDR3 bases: TGCGCCAGTGGTGATTGGGGGGACACGGCGATAGCGAACACCGGGGAGCTGTTTTTT. It specifies CASGDWGDTAIANTGELFF.

Only a few counts were recorded for this clonotype. The CDR3 here is CSARDLPGVGNEQFF. The CDR3 DNA is TGCAGTGCTAGAGATTTACCAGGGGTGGGCAATGAGCAGTTCTTC. V gene TRBV20-1 combines with J gene TRBJ2-1, with a tentative D call TRBD1 (6 bases). This CDR3 is 15 amino acids long. V lost 0 bases, J lost 6 bases, and 15 bases lay in between. From germline, CDR1 is DFQATT and CDR2 SNEGSKA (reference sequence).

This clonotype showed up many times. This chain joins TRBV20-1 and TRBJ1-1; no reliable D call. Germline lookup yields CDR1 DFQATT and CDR2 SNEGSKA (reference sequence). The CDR3 sequence is 15 residues long. V lost 0 bases, J lost 11 bases, and 22 bases lay in between. Here the CDR3 reads CSARDRVDWGLRAFF. DNA of the CDR3: TGCAGTGCTAGAGATCGGGTAGATTGGGGATTGCGGGCTTTCTTT.